This TCR beta chain was identified in a study of identical twins. Each CDR3 protein is one row after TCRdb ran MiXCR on the 5' RACE reads. Counted here are about 220,000 distinct CDR3 sequences, about a tenth occurring once; the ten biggest clones make up about 5.5%. Study conclusions and caveats: Findings depended on cross-sectional statistics rather than tracking the same donors. Cord blood beta clonotypes present at high abundance carried fewer insertions; no such pattern appeared in memory repertoires.

Details on this clonotype: Its antigen is unidentified.

This CDR3 has 18 residues. Each donor (without exception) was a healthy Caucasian. The chain uses TRBV21-1 and TRBJ2-6; the tabulated D call, TRBD1, remains unverified against the DNA. TRBV21-1 is a pseudogene segment. The TCR was taken from a woman younger than 30 in good health. What was sequenced was memory (CD45RO+) T cells sorted from blood. The CDR3 region is CASSPRGQGAHGANVLTF. The CDR3 DNA sequence: TGTGCCAGCAGCCCGCGGGGACAGGGGGCGCACGGGGCCAACGTCCTGACTTTC.